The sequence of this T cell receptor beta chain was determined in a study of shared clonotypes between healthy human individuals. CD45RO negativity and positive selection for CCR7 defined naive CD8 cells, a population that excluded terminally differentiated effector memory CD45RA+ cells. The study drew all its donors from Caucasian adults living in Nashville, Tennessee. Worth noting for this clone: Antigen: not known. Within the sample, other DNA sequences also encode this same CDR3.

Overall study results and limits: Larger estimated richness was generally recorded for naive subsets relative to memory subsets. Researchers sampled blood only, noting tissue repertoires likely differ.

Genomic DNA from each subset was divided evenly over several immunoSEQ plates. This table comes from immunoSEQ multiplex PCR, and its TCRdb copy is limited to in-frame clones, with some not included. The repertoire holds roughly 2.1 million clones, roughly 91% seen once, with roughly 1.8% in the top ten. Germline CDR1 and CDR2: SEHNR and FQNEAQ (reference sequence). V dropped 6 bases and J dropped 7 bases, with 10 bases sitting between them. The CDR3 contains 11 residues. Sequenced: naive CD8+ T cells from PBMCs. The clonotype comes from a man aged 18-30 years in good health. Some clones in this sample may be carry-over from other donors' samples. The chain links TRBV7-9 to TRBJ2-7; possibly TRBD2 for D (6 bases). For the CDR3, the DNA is TGTGCCAGCAGTACTGGGGGGGAGCAGTACTTC. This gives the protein CASSTGGEQYF.